One and the same sample provided the 8 T cell receptor beta chains below, sequenced in a study of T cells in Graves' hyperthyroidism and ophthalmopathy. The CDR3 regions of TCR beta were amplified from RNA transcripts. TCR CDR3 underwent first-round RT-PCR with the HTBI primer set. TCRdb used MiXCR to reprocess the multiplex PCR reads, holding one entry per CDR3 protein. Found here are 450,000 to 600,000 distinct CDR3 sequences, 12% to 15% of them singletons; the top ten hold 14%. Sequencing used blood. Every receptor here comes from a woman aged 40 to 55 with Graves' hyperthyroidism.

V and J are TRBV29-1 and TRBJ2-5, with D perhaps assigned TRBD1 or TRBD2 (5 bases each). The germline gives CDR1 SQVTM, CDR2 ANQGSEA. The CDR3 is made up of 13 amino acids. Between the trimmed V and J ends, which lost 6 bases and 2 bases, there was a span of 13 bases. The CDR3 protein is CSVERDPQETQYF. In DNA, the CDR3 is TGCAGCGTCGAGAGGGACCCACAAGAGACCCAGTACTTC.

A word on this clonotype: This may arise from a read error, as a much more abundant clone is one base away. This likely comes from a read error, as the CDR3 has no conserved phenylalanine or tryptophan at its end. The gene calls are TRBV9 and TRBJ1-1, with TRBD1 as a possible D gene (5 bases). This CDR3 comprises 16 residues. The V gene's germline CDR1 is SGDLS and CDR2 YYNGEE. Trimming stripped 4 bases from V and 1 base from J, with 17 bases between. CDR3 loop: CASSFEVGGENTEAFL. DNA of the CDR3: TGTGCCAGCAGCTTCGAGGTTGGGGGTGAGAACACTGAAGCTTTCTTA.

This clonotype was counted at least ten times. This chain joins TRBV6-1 and TRBJ2-7; 7 bases fit TRBD1. From germline, CDR1 is MNHNS and CDR2 SASEGT. The CDR3 length is 14 residues. Trimming took 1 base from V and 6 from J; bases not matched to a gene: 6. Here the CDR3 DNA reads TGTGCCAGCAGTGAAGTAAGGGGGCCAGTCGAGCAGTACTTC. This sequence encodes CASSEVRGPVEQYF.

This clonotype was observed many times. The J gene is TRBJ2-7, the V gene TRBV29-1; 14 bases map to TRBD2. The junction had 13 bases not matched to a gene; V was cut back by 5 bases and J by 4 bases. The CDR3 has 17 residues. Germline V gene data show CDR1 as SQVTM and CDR2 as ANQGSEA. The CDR3 here is CSVLRVGTSGSRYEQYF. CDR3 DNA: TGCAGCGTTCTCAGGGTCGGGACTAGCGGGAGTCGGTACGAGCAGTACTTC.

There are many counts of this clonotype. The V and J genes are TRBV5-6 and TRBJ1-1; TRBD1 might be the D (5 bases). The CDR3 loop spans 16 amino acids. The germline V and J ends were trimmed by 3 bases and 0 bases, with 15 bases remaining between them. Germline CDR1 is SGHDT and CDR2 is YYEEEE. CDR3 protein: CASSSPLGPLNTEAFF. The CDR3 coding sequence is TGTGCCAGCAGCTCACCGTTGGGGCCCCTGAACACTGAAGCTTTCTTT.

In this sample, this clonotype turned up many times. This chain joins TRBV11-2 and TRBJ2-3; 12 nucleotides align to TRBD2. Germline CDR1 reads SGHAT; CDR2 reads FQNNGV. Unmatched junction bases numbered 6, after V lost 6 bases and J lost 2 bases. This CDR3 region has 16 residues. The CDR3: CASSPGTSGFTDTQYF. Written as DNA, the CDR3 is TGTGCCAGCAGTCCCGGGACTAGCGGGTTCACAGATACGCAGTATTTT.

The V call is TRBV19, the J call TRBJ2-1; D is unclear. The J call could be wrong; TRBJ2-7 is a better fit for the DNA end. This CDR3 comprises 16 residues. CDR1 and CDR2 from the germline V gene are LNHDA and SQIVND (reference sequence). The CDR3 DNA sequence: TGTGCCAGTAGTCCCACTGACATAATCTCCTACAATGAGCAGTACTTC. Translated, it gives CASSPTDIISYNEQYF.

This clonotype was found many times. The chain employs TRBV12-3 or TRBV12-4 and TRBJ1-1, with unresolved D. The V end lost 8 bases, the J end lost 0 bases, and 16 bases lay between the germline ends. The CDR3 totals 15 residues. CDR3 DNA: TGTGCCAGCGATTCAGGTAAAAGCATGAACACTGAAGCTTTCTTT. Its protein product is CASDSGKSMNTEAFF.